This T cell receptor beta chain is from a study of T cell clones after liver transplantation (dated by TCRdb to about 2019). Study-wide context: ITN030ST, the source of the samples, was a randomized trial that attempted immunosuppression withdrawal within 2 years of liver transplantation. Three of the eight recipients were HCV-positive; the others were transplanted for non-autoimmune, non-viral indications. Blood samples were collected pre-transplant, then pre-randomization ahead of withdrawal, and finally post-randomization once withdrawal had either been completed or failed. As an antigen-independent comparator for the donor-reactive sequences, third party-reactive TCRbeta sequences from pre-transplant MLRs were identified as well. Until randomization at 12-24 months post-transplant, subjects were given standard immunosuppression, with no induction therapy. Tolerance meant complete immunosuppression withdrawal for at least one year without liver enzymes rising beyond twice the upper limit of normal. Donor-reactive T cell clones were identified using TCRbeta sequencing after a pre-transplant mixed lymphocyte reaction and were then followed in post-transplant blood. Of the 8 liver transplant recipients making up the studied cohort, 3 were classified as tolerant and 5 as non-tolerant. Broad study findings and their caveats: A greater decline was seen for donor-reactive sequences than for third party-reactive sequences, suggesting partial antigen-specific deletion unrelated to withdrawal success. Conclusions were preliminary, limited by small, heterogeneous patient numbers and non-standardized post-transplant time points. When repertoire turnover was taken into account, detection of donor-reactive sequences was significantly reduced in 7 of 8 subjects for CD4 and in 8 of 8 subjects for CD8. A significant post-transplant decrease in circulating donor-reactive CD4 TCRbeta sequences was observed in 5 of 8 subjects, irrespective of tolerance or HCV status. Since no allograft tissue specimens were available, donor-reactive T cells may have migrated into the graft instead of being deleted. Low numbers of available donor cells limited the measurable donor-reactive repertoire in a couple of subjects.

High-throughput TCRbeta CDR3 sequencing of frozen genomic DNA was performed by immunoSEQ, including PCR amplification, mapping, bias correction and internal controls. In the paper's pipeline: Only productive rearrangements were retained, and each unique TCRbeta sequence was defined by its CDR3 nucleotide sequence together with its V and J gene. A sequence counted as donor-reactive only if the sequence showed at least 5-fold expansion in CFSE-low cells compared with unstimulated pre-transplant cells and had a frequency of at least 0.01%. Minimum frequency thresholds were set for each subject based on the unstimulated sample with the lowest template count, ensuring at least 90% detection power. Repertoire turnover was measured by Jensen-Shannon divergence between the top 1000 TCRbeta sequences post- and pre-transplant. Changes in detection of donor-reactive sequences were assessed with two-sided Fisher's exact tests. Entries here come from immuneACCESS through TCRdb and include only in-frame sequences with V and J called. Some clones fail to appear in such tables; in the studies checked, an unresolved V gene covers under half of the shortfall, and the cause of the remainder is unknown. The V and J calls and clone size come from that table; D and trimming were worked out from the DNA. Across this sample there are tens of thousands of clones, with around 84% seen only once. The ten largest clones add up to 2.1% of the sample.

There are 15 amino acids in the CDR3, from cysteine to phenylalanine inclusive. Only the CDR3 part of the read is kept: 45 bases, read in frame from the first base. V is pared back by 2 bases and J by 8 bases, with 17 bases lying between the germline termini. About this clone itself: This receptor's antigen is unknown. No base-level quality is on record; no much larger clone is a single base apart.

Unstimulated PBMCs, after thawing, were stained for CD3, CD4 and CD8 and then FACS-sorted into CD3+CD4+ and CD3+CD8+ populations. All 8 studied subjects were randomized to withdrawal of immunosuppression. The Qiagen DNeasy Blood and Tissue Kit was used for genomic DNA isolation. This TCR came from a human patient who received a liver transplant. Some T cells may derive from the graft donor when a transplant has been performed. This chain is built from TRBV5-7 and TRBJ2-1, with the D gene not confidently named. TRBV5-7 is given ORF status, its function remaining uncertain. The sample here was CD4+ T cells from blood, taken roughly 48 months after liver transplant. This receptor has the CDR3 CASSLGTPPRDEQFF. Here is the DNA: TGTGCCAGCAGCTTAGGCACACCCCCAAGGGATGAGCAGTTCTTC.